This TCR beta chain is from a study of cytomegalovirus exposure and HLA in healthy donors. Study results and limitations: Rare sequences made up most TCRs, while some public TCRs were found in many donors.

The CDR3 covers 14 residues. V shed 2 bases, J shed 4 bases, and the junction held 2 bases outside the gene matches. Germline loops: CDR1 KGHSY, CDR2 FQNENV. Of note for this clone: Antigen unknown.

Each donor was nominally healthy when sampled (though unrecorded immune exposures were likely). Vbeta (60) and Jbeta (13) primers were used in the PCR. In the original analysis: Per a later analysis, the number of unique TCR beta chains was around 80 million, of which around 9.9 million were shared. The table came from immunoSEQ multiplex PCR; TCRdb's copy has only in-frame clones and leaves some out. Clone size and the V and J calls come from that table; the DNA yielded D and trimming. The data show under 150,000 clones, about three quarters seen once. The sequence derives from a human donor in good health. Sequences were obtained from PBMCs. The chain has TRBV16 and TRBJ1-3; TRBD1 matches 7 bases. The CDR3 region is CASSQTGVGNTIYF. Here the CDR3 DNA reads TGTGCCAGCAGCCAAACAGGGGTCGGAAACACCATATATTTT.